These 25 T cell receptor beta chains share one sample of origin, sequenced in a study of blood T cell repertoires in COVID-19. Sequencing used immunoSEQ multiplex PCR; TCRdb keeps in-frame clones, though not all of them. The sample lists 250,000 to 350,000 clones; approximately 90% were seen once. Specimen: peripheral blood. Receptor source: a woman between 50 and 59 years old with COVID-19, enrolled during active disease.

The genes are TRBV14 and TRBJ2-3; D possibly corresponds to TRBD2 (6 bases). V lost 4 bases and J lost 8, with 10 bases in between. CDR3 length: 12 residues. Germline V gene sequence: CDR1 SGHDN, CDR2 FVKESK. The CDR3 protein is CASSPPGGTQYF. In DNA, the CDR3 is TGTGCCAGCAGCCCTCCCGGGGGTACGCAGTATTTT.

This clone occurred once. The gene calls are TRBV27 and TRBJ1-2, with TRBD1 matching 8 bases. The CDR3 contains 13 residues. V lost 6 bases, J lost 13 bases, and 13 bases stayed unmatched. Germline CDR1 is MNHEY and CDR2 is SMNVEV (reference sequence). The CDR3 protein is CASSPPGQARSTF. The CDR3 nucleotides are TGTGCCAGCAGCCCTCCGGGACAGGCCCGCAGCACCTTC.

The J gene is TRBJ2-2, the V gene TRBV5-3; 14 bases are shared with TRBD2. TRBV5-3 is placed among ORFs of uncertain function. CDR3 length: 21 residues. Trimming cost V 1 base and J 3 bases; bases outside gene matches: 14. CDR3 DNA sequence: TGTGCCAGAAGCTTGTGGGATCCGGGACTAGCGGGAGCTTACGACACCGGGGAGCTGTTTTTT. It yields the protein CARSLWDPGLAGAYDTGELFF.

The CDR3 bases are TGTGCCAGTAGACTAGCGGGATACAATGAGCAGTTCTTC. It specifies CASRLAGYNEQFF. J is TRBJ2-1 and V is TRBV19; 10 bases are a match to TRBD2. This CDR3 contains 13 residues. V gave up 6 bases and J gave up 4 bases; unmatched junction bases: 0. Germline CDR1 reads LNHDA; CDR2 reads SQIVND (reference sequence).

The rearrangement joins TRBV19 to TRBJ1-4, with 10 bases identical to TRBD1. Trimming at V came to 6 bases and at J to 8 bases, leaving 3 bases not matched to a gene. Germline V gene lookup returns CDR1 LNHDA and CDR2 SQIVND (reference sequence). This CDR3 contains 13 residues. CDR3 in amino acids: CASRDRGLEKLFF. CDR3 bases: TGTGCCAGTAGGGACAGGGGGTTGGAAAAACTGTTTTTT.

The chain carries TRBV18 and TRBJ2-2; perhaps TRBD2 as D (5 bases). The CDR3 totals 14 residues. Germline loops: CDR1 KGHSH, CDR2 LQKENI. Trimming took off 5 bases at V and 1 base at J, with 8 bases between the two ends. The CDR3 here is CASSEGENTGELFF. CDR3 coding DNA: TGTGCCAGCTCAGAGGGCGAGAACACCGGGGAGCTGTTTTTT.

As DNA, the CDR3 is TGTGCCAGCAGCTCGACAGATACGAACACTGAAGCTTTCTTT. Protein: CASSSTDTNTEAFF. V and J are TRBV7-9 and TRBJ1-1; D might be TRBD1 (5 bases). The germline gives CDR1 SEHNR, CDR2 FQNEAQ (reference sequence). This CDR3 region has 14 residues. V lost 4 bases and J 1 base, leaving 10 bases between the germline ends.

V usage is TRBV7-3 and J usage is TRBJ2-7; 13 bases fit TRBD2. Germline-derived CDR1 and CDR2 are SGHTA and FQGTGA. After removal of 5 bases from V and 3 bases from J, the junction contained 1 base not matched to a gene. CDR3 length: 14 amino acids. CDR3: CASSGTSGDYEQYF. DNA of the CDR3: TGTGCCAGCAGCGGGACTAGCGGGGACTACGAGCAGTACTTC.

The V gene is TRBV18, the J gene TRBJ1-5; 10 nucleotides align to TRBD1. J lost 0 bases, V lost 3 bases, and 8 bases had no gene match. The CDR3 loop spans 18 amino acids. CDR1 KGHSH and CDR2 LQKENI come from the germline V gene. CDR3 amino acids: CASSPTGTGANSNQPQHF. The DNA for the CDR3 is TGTGCCAGCTCACCTACCGGGACAGGGGCCAATAGCAATCAGCCCCAGCATTTT.

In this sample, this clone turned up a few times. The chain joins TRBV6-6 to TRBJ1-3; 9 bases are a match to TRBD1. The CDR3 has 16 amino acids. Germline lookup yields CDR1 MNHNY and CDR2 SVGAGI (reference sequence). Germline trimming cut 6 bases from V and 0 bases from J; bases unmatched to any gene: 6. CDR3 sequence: CASSGGQGLSGNTIYF. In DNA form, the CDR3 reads TGTGCCAGCAGCGGGGGACAGGGCCTCTCTGGAAACACCATATATTTT.

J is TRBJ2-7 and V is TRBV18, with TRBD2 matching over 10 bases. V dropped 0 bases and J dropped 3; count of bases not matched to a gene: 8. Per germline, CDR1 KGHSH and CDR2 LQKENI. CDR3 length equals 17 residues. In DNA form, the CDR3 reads TGTGCCAGCTCACCACCCGGGGCACTAGCGGGGCTCTACGAGCAGTACTTC. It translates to CASSPPGALAGLYEQYF.

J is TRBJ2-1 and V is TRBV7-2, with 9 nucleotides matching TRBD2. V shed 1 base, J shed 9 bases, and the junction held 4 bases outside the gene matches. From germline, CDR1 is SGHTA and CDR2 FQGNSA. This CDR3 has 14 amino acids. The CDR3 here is CASSLVAGVSEQFF. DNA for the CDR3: TGTGCCAGCAGCTTAGTAGCGGGAGTATCTGAGCAGTTCTTC.

The CDR3 nucleotides are TGCGCCAGCAGCATTGGACAGGGGGCTGGGAATGAGCAGTTCTTC. This gives the protein CASSIGQGAGNEQFF. The gene calls are TRBV5-1 and TRBJ2-1, with 11 bases fitting TRBD1. Germline V gene lookup returns CDR1 SGHRS and CDR2 YFSETQ. The CDR3 has 15 residues. V lost 4 bases, J lost 7 bases, and 7 bases stayed unmatched.

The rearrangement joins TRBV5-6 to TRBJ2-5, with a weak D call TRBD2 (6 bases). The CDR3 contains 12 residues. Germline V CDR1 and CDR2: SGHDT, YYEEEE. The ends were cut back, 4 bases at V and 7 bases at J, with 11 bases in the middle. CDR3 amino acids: CASSAAGRTQYF. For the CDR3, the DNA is TGTGCCAGCAGCGCTGCGGGAAGGACCCAGTACTTC.

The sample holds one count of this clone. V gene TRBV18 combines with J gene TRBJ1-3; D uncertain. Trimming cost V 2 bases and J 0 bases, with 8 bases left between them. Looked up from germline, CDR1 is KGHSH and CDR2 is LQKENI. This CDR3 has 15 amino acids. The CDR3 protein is CASSPTRSSGNTIYF. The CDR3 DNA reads TGTGCCAGCTCACCAACCAGATCCTCTGGAAACACCATATATTTT. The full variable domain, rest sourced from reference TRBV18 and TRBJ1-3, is NAGVMQNPRHLVRRRGQEARLRCSPMKGHSHVYWYRQLPEEGLKFMVYLQKENIIDESGMPKERFSAEFPKEGPSILRIQQVVRGDSAAYFCASSPTRSSGNTIYFGEGSWLTVV.

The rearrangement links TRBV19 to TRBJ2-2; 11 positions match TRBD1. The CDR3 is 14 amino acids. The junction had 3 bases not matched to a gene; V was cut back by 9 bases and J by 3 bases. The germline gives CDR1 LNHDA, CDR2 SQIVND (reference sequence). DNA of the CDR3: TGTGCCAGCCGGGACAGGGGGGACACCGGGGAGCTGTTTTTT. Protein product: CASRDRGDTGELFF.

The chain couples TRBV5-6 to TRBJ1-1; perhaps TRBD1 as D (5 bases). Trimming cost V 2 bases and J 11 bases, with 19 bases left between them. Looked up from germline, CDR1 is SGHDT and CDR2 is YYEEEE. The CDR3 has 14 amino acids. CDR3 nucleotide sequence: TGTGCCAGCAGCTTTTCCCAAGCTGGGGGGATTGCTTTCTTT. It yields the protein CASSFSQAGGIAFF.

The CDR3 here is CASSFLTVPSYEQYF. The CDR3 DNA reads TGTGCCAGCAGTTTTTTAACAGTTCCTTCCTACGAGCAGTACTTC. This chain uses TRBV27 with TRBJ2-7; D is uncertain. CDR1 is MNHEY, CDR2 SMNVEV, per germline (reference sequence). The CDR3 totals 15 residues. V was shortened by 3 bases and J by 1 base, with 13 bases between the two germline ends.

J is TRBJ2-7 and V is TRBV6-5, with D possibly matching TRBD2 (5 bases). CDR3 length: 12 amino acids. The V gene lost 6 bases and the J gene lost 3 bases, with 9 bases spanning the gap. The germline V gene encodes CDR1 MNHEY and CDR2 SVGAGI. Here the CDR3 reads CASRHGLYEQYF. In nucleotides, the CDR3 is TGTGCCAGCAGGCACGGACTCTACGAGCAGTACTTC.

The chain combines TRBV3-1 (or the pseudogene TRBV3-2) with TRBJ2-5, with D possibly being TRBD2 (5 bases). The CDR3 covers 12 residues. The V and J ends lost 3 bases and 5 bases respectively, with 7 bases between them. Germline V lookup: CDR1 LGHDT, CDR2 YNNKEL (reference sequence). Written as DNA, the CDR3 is TGTGCCAGCAGCCAGGACTGGGAGACCCAGTACTTC. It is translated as CASSQDWETQYF.

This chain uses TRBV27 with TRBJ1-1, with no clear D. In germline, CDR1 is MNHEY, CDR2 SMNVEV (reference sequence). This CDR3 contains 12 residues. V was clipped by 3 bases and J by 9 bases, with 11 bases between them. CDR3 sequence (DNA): TGTGCCAGCAGTTTGGCTGGGAGTAAAGCTTTCTTT. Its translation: CASSLAGSKAFF.

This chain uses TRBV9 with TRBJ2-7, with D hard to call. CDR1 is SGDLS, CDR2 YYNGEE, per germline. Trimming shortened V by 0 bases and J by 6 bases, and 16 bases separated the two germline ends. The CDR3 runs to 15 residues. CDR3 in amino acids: CASSVAGRYDSEQYF. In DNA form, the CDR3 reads TGTGCCAGCAGCGTAGCTGGCAGGTACGATAGCGAGCAGTACTTC.

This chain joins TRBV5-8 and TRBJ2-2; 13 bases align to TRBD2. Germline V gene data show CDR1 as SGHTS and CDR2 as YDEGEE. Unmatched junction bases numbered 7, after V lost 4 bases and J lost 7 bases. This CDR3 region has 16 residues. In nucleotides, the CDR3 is TGTGCCAGCAGCAAGGGACTAGCGGGATCCATCGGGGAGCTGTTTTTT. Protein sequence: CASSKGLAGSIGELFF.

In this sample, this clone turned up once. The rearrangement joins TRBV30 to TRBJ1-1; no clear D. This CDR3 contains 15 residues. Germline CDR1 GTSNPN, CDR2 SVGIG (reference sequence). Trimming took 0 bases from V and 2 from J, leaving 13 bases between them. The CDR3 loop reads CAWSVQHYTNTEAFF. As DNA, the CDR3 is TGTGCCTGGAGTGTACAACACTATACCAACACTGAAGCTTTCTTT. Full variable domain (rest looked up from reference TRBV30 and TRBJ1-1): SQTIHQWPATLVQPVGSPLSLECTVEGTSNPNLYWYRQAAGRGLQLLFYSVGIGQISSEVPQNLSASRPQDRQFILSSKKLLLSDSGFYLCAWSVQHYTNTEAFFGQGTRLTVV.

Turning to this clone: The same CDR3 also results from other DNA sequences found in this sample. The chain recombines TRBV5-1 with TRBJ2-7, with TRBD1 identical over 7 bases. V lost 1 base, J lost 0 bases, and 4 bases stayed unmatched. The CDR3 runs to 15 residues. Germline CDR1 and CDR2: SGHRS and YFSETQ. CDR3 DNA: TGCGCCAGCAGCTTGTTGACAGGGAACTCCTACGAGCAGTACTTC. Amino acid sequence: CASSLLTGNSYEQYF.